A single sample is the source of the 17 T cell receptor beta chains below, sequenced in a study of CD8+CD57+ T cells in acquired aplastic anemia. For CDR3 and TCR beta VDJ profiling, genomic DNA was the template used. TCRdb processed the reads anew with MiXCR; each CDR3 protein has one entry. In the table there are some 92,000 distinct CDR3 sequences, around 62% of which are singletons. Individuals selected for sequencing had exhibited CD8+CD57+ cell expansion on flow cytometry. Sequenced input: sorted CD4+, CD8+, or CD8+CD57+ T cells (not recorded which) from PBMCs. The receptors were gathered from a human donor with aplastic anemia.

The sample holds a few counts of this clonotype. The chain recombines TRBV20-1 with TRBJ2-5; D is possibly TRBD1 (5 bases). This CDR3 is built from 14 residues. Germline V gene sequence: CDR1 DFQATT, CDR2 SNEGSKA (reference sequence). Trimming cost V 0 bases and J 2 bases, with 10 bases left between them. Written as DNA, the CDR3 is TGCAGTGCTAGAGAGGCGAACAGGCAAGAGACCCAGTACTTC. It codes for CSAREANRQETQYF.

V and J are TRBV7-8 and TRBJ2-7; no clear D gene. V dropped 5 bases and J dropped 1 base, with 9 bases sitting between them. The CDR3 consists of 13 residues. Germline V gene data show CDR1 as SGHVS and CDR2 as FQNEAQ. The CDR3 DNA reads TGTGCCAGCAGCCCCTCTCTATCCTACGAGCAGTACTTC. Translating gives CASSPSLSYEQYF.

The chain recombines TRBV20-1 with TRBJ1-1; D is ambiguous. This CDR3 is built from 12 residues. Germline V gene sequence: CDR1 DFQATT, CDR2 SNEGSKA (reference sequence). The V end lost 4 bases, the J end lost 3 bases, and 9 bases lay between the germline ends. CDR3 nucleotides: TGCAGTGCTAACACCGGGTACACTGAAGCTTTCTTT. It encodes CSANTGYTEAFF.

In regard to this clonotype: An end of the junction differs from the germline gene, which may be a read error. This chain joins TRBV6-4 and TRBJ2-7; unclear D gene. Germline V gene lookup returns CDR1 MRHNA and CDR2 SNTAGT. This CDR3 contains 12 residues. In nucleotides, the CDR3 is TGTGCCAGCAGTTACTCCCCGCTCGAGCAGTACTTC. Translating gives CASSYSPLEQYF.

This chain connects TRBV15 to TRBJ1-2; unclear D gene. Trimming took 0 bases from V and 4 from J, leaving 15 bases between them. Per germline, CDR1 LNHNV and CDR2 YYDKDF (reference sequence). The CDR3 covers 16 residues. The CDR3 sequence: CATSRDFEGSTYGYTF. The CDR3 nucleotides are TGTGCCACCAGCAGAGATTTCGAGGGCAGCACCTATGGCTACACCTTC. Filled out from reference TRBV15 and TRBJ1-2, the complete variable domain reads DAMVIQNPRYQVTQFGKPVTLSCSQTLNHNVMYWYQQKSSQAPKLLFHYYDKDFNNEADTPDNFQSRRPNTSFCFLDIRSPGLGDTAMYLCATSRDFEGSTYGYTFGSGTRLTVV.

The chain uses TRBV2 and TRBJ1-2; TRBD1 is a possible D gene (5 bases). The germline gives CDR1 SNHLY, CDR2 FYNNEI. V lost 3 bases and J lost 2, with 10 bases in between. This CDR3 region has 14 residues. The CDR3 DNA is TGTGCCAGCAGTGAGATAGGGACGAACTATGGCTACACCTTC. Amino acid sequence: CASSEIGTNYGYTF. Drawing the rest from reference TRBV2 and TRBJ1-2, the complete variable domain is EPEVTQTPSHQVTQMGQEVILRCVPISNHLYFYWYRQILGQKVEFLVSFYNNEISEKSEIFDDQFSVERPDGSNFTLKIRSTKLEDSAMYFCASSEIGTNYGYTFGSGTRLTVV.

The chain joins TRBV24-1 to TRBJ2-5; 8 positions match TRBD1. CDR1 is KGHDR, CDR2 SFDVKD, per germline. The CDR3 is made up of 16 amino acids. Trimming at V came to 8 bases and at J to 4 bases, leaving 14 bases not matched to a gene. This CDR3 reads CATMAGGIFFGETQYF. The CDR3 coding sequence is TGTGCCACCATGGCAGGGGGCATCTTTTTTGGAGAGACCCAGTACTTC.

This chain uses TRBV20-1 with TRBJ1-2; no definite D call. Germline V CDR1 and CDR2: DFQATT, SNEGSKA (reference sequence). CDR3 size: 16 residues. Deletions cut 0 bases from V and 0 bases from J, with 14 bases between. The CDR3 protein is CSARDLQDQANYGYTF. The CDR3 DNA is TGCAGTGCTAGAGATCTTCAAGACCAGGCTAACTATGGCTACACCTTC.

This clonotype appeared many times. This rearrangement joins TRBV13 to TRBJ2-5; D is perhaps TRBD1 or TRBD2 (5 bases each). Trimming left V 1 base short and J 4 bases short, with 7 bases between. Germline V CDR1 and CDR2: PRHDT, FYEKMQ (reference sequence). The CDR3 is 13 residues long. The CDR3 reads CASSLAGPETQYF. In nucleotides, the CDR3 is TGTGCCAGCAGCTTAGCGGGGCCAGAGACCCAGTACTTC.

The chain couples TRBV10-3 to TRBJ2-1; D is uncertain. The CDR3 is made up of 15 amino acids. V lost 0 bases, J lost 3 bases, and 9 bases lay in between. Germline CDR1 ENHRY, CDR2 SYGVKD. The CDR3 reads CAISESEPSYNEQFF. DNA for the CDR3: TGTGCCATCAGTGAGTCGGAGCCCAGCTACAATGAGCAGTTCTTC.

This clonotype appeared many times. The rearrangement joins TRBV12-3 or TRBV12-4 to TRBJ2-5; 9 bases map to TRBD1. The CDR3 consists of 18 residues. The V segment lost 3 bases and the J segment 5 bases; nucleotides outside the gene matches: 16. The CDR3 bases are TGTGCCAGCAGTTTTAGCGGTGCCCGGACAGGGGATCGGGAGACCCAGTACTTC. It encodes CASSFSGARTGDRETQYF.

The rearrangement links TRBV20-1 to TRBJ2-7, with 9 bases that match TRBD1. Unmatched junction bases numbered 1, after V lost 1 base and J lost 3 bases. Germline V gene lookup returns CDR1 DFQATT and CDR2 SNEGSKA (reference sequence). The length of the CDR3 is 13 residues. CDR3 residues: CSARGGQGYEQYF. CDR3 in DNA: TGCAGTGCTAGAGGGGGACAGGGCTACGAGCAGTACTTC.

This chain links TRBV20-1 with TRBJ2-3; D is undetermined. The CDR3 totals 13 residues. The V and J ends lost 3 bases and 2 bases respectively, with 9 bases between them. Germline values: CDR1 DFQATT, CDR2 SNEGSKA (reference sequence). The CDR3: CSARVAITDTQYF. In DNA form, the CDR3 reads TGCAGTGCTAGGGTAGCAATCACAGATACGCAGTATTTT.

The chain's CDR3 is CASSLKATATDTQYF. As DNA, the CDR3 is TGTGCCAGCAGCTTAAAAGCCACGGCCACAGATACGCAGTATTTT. The chain links TRBV11-2 to TRBJ2-3, with unresolved D. The germline gives CDR1 SGHAT, CDR2 FQNNGV. Trimming shortened V by 2 bases and J by 2 bases, and 11 bases separated the two germline ends. The CDR3 extends over 15 amino acids.

This clonotype was counted a few times. The V gene is TRBV24-1, the J gene TRBJ2-5; 9 bases agree with TRBD1. The CDR3 loop spans 15 amino acids. Trimming took 4 bases from V and 5 from J; bases not matched to a gene: 7. Germline V CDR1 and CDR2: KGHDR, SFDVKD. The CDR3 here is CATSDPDRGGETQYF. CDR3 bases: TGTGCCACCAGTGACCCGGACAGGGGAGGGGAGACCCAGTACTTC.

This clonotype has at least ten counts. V gene TRBV10-3 combines with J gene TRBJ2-5; 14 positions match TRBD2. The V gene's germline CDR1 is ENHRY and CDR2 SYGVKD. This CDR3 spans 18 amino acids. With V trimmed by 7 bases and J by 3 bases, 13 bases remained unmatched. The CDR3 is CAIKSGTSGSIREETQYF. CDR3 nucleotides: TGTGCCATCAAATCCGGGACTAGCGGGAGTATTCGGGAAGAGACCCAGTACTTC.

This rearrangement joins TRBV7-3 to TRBJ2-5; TRBD1 matches 8 bases. This CDR3 has 13 amino acids. V was clipped by 6 bases and J by 4 bases; unmatched bases: 4. CDR1 and CDR2 from the germline V gene are SGHTA and FQGTGA. The CDR3 DNA reads as TGTGCCAGCAGTCGAGGACAGGGAGAGACCCAGTACTTC. It translates to CASSRGQGETQYF.